The present T cell receptor (beta chain) was sequenced within a study of PD-1 blockade in classical Hodgkin lymphoma. Study-level points and caveats: The study reported lower baseline TCR diversity in newly diagnosed patients than in healthy donors. TCR diversity rose significantly by C4D1 in CD4+ but not CD8+ cells. Still unresolved is the cause of the repertoire differences, which may be disease activity or prior therapy. Those achieving complete response showed baseline diversity like newly diagnosed patients.

The V and J ends lost 7 bases and 8 bases respectively, with 17 bases between them. CDR1 MDHEN and CDR2 SYDVKM come from the germline V gene. The length of the CDR3 is 13 residues. The table came from immunoSEQ multiplex PCR; TCRdb's copy has only in-frame clones and leaves some out. The data show tens of thousands of clones, about three quarters seen once. The time point is: cycle 4 day 1 (C4D1), after around six weeks of nivolumab. Each patient experienced a relapse that followed autologous stem cell transplantation, and brentuximab vedotin exposure varied. A note on this clone: Its antigen is not known.

The chain employs TRBV28 and TRBJ1-2, with no clear D. This receptor was identified in a human donor with classical Hodgkin lymphoma. The starting material was peripheral blood mononuclear cells (PBMCs), obtained before the fourth cycle of nivolumab. The CDR3 region is CASNESSMRGYTF. The CDR3, as DNA: TGTGCCAGCAACGAATCTTCCATGCGCGGCTACACCTTC.